Listed here are 30 T cell receptor beta chains from one sample, sequenced in a study of blood T cell repertoires in COVID-19. Profiled with immunoSEQ multiplex PCR; TCRdb holds only in-frame clones, not every one. The table includes 200,000 to 250,000 clones, about 86% detected once. The sequenced material came from peripheral blood. The receptors were gathered from a woman aged 25-40 years who had recovered from COVID-19.

The chain uses TRBV3-1 (or the pseudogene TRBV3-2) and TRBJ2-5; 7 nucleotides align to TRBD1. The CDR3 is made up of 15 amino acids. From germline, CDR1 is LGHDT and CDR2 YNNKEL (reference sequence). With V trimmed by 5 bases and J by 4 bases, 10 bases remained unmatched. The CDR3 sequence is CASSYHRDRGETQYF. The CDR3 DNA reads TGTGCCAGCAGCTACCACCGGGACAGAGGAGAGACCCAGTACTTC.

The rearrangement uses TRBV6-5 and TRBJ1-1; 8 bases map to TRBD1. V trimming: 6 bases; J trimming: 5 bases; junction bases outside the gene matches: 5. In germline, CDR1 is MNHEY, CDR2 SVGAGI. The CDR3 is 13 residues long. DNA for the CDR3: TGTGCCAGCAGCCGCAGGGGGCTGACTGAAGCTTTCTTT. Translated, it gives CASSRRGLTEAFF.

This clone was counted once. The chain joins TRBV19 to TRBJ2-2, with 7 bases lining up with TRBD1. The CDR3 is 14 residues long. Germline V gene sequence: CDR1 LNHDA, CDR2 SQIVND (reference sequence). Trimming took 1 base from V and 8 from J; bases not matched to a gene: 4. The chain's CDR3 is CASSIAGGLGELFF. Written as DNA, the CDR3 is TGTGCCAGTAGTATAGCAGGGGGTTTGGGGGAGCTGTTTTTT.

The chain combines TRBV11-1 with TRBJ1-2, with TRBD1 matching 7 bases. Germline CDR1 reads SGHAT; CDR2 reads FQDESV (reference sequence). The CDR3 totals 14 residues. V lost 5 bases, J lost 2 bases, and 5 bases stayed unmatched. The CDR3, as DNA: TGTGCCAGCAGCCTGGACAGGTTCAACTATGGCTACACCTTC. Translated, it gives CASSLDRFNYGYTF.

The chain has TRBV5-6 and TRBJ2-7; D perhaps matches TRBD1 (6 bases). The CDR3 loop spans 14 amino acids. Trimming pared 2 bases from V and 3 bases from J, leaving 12 bases between. The germline gives CDR1 SGHDT, CDR2 YYEEEE. CDR3 region: CASSFGQMIYEQYF. The CDR3 coding sequence is TGTGCCAGCAGCTTCGGACAGATGATCTACGAGCAGTACTTC.

Concerning this clone itself: Other DNA sequences within the sample encode an identical CDR3. This chain connects TRBV9 to TRBJ1-3, with D unresolved. Germline V gene data show CDR1 as SGDLS and CDR2 as YYNGEE. The V end lost 0 bases, the J end lost 3 bases, and 7 bases lay between the germline ends. There are 14 residues in the CDR3. In nucleotides, the CDR3 is TGTGCCAGCAGCGTAGGGGCAGGTGGAAACACCATATATTTT. This gives the protein CASSVGAGGNTIYF.

The chain combines TRBV11-2 with TRBJ1-2; D is perhaps TRBD1 (5 bases). V was shortened by 0 bases and J by 11 bases, with 25 bases between the two germline ends. The germline V gene encodes CDR1 SGHAT and CDR2 FQNNGV. CDR3 size: 17 residues. The CDR3 loop is CASSLDSPGTSPTTYTF. As DNA, the CDR3 is TGTGCCAGCAGCTTAGACTCACCGGGGACTTCACCTACGACTTACACCTTC.

V is TRBV4-3 and J is TRBJ2-7; 8 bases line up with TRBD2. The junction had 15 bases not matched to a gene; V was cut back by 0 bases and J by 2 bases. The CDR3 extends over 19 amino acids. Germline V gene lookup returns CDR1 LGHNA and CDR2 YSLEER. CDR3 sequence: CASSQDQLFRGGLPYEQYF. CDR3 nucleotides: TGCGCCAGCAGCCAAGATCAATTATTCCGGGGGGGCCTTCCCTACGAGCAGTACTTC.

V gene TRBV7-9 combines with J gene TRBJ2-7; TRBD1 matches at 11 bases. The CDR3 runs to 16 residues. Germline lookup yields CDR1 SEHNR and CDR2 FQNEAQ (reference sequence). The trim removed 5 bases at V and 2 bases at J, leaving 8 bases unmatched. As DNA, the CDR3 is TGTGCCAGCAGCCAGGGACAGGGGGTAAGAACCTACGAGCAGTACTTC. It encodes CASSQGQGVRTYEQYF.

J is TRBJ1-1 and V is TRBV4-3; 7 positions match TRBD1. CDR1 and CDR2 from the germline V gene are LGHNA and YSLEER. The CDR3 totals 15 residues. V lost 4 bases to trimming and J lost 1 base; unmatched junction nucleotides: 6. CDR3 sequence: CASSRSGGWNTEAFF. CDR3 nucleotide sequence: TGCGCCAGCAGCCGGTCAGGGGGTTGGAACACTGAAGCTTTCTTT.

The chain couples TRBV4-2 to TRBJ1-2, with a weak D call TRBD1 (5 bases). This CDR3 contains 16 residues. Per the germline V gene, CDR1 is LGHNA and CDR2 is YNFKEQ. V was clipped by 4 bases and J by 0 bases, with 15 bases between them. Here the CDR3 reads CASSPTATQANYGYTF. Written as DNA, the CDR3 is TGTGCCAGCAGCCCCACCGCCACACAGGCTAACTATGGCTACACCTTC.

A single count supports this clone. The chain uses TRBV4-3 and TRBJ2-7; D is possibly TRBD2 (6 bases). The CDR3 spans 14 residues. V was shortened by 4 bases and J by 2 bases, with 12 bases between the two germline ends. CDR1 LGHNA and CDR2 YSLEER come from the germline V gene. The CDR3 sequence is CASSRGIRTYEQYF. The CDR3 DNA follows: TGCGCCAGCAGCCGCGGGATTAGGACCTACGAGCAGTACTTC.

J is TRBJ2-5 and V is TRBV9; 13 bases line up with TRBD2. Germline V gene lookup returns CDR1 SGDLS and CDR2 YYNGEE. J was trimmed by 4 bases and V by 0 bases; bases with no gene match: 3. The length of the CDR3 is 16 residues. CDR3 region: CASSVGRLAGGETQYF. DNA of the CDR3: TGTGCCAGCAGCGTAGGTCGACTAGCGGGGGGAGAGACCCAGTACTTC.

The V gene is TRBV9, the J gene TRBJ2-1; D is undetermined. The CDR3 loop spans 13 amino acids. Deletions cut 0 bases from V and 8 bases from J, with 9 bases between. The germline V gene has CDR1 SGDLS and CDR2 YYNGEE. The CDR3 DNA is TGTGCCAGCAGCGTAGAGGTTGCGGATGAGCAGTTCTTC. Translated: CASSVEVADEQFF.

This clone was seen a single time. The CDR3 loop is CASSQDFGGANTGELFF. DNA for the CDR3: TGTGCCAGCAGCCAAGATTTCGGGGGGGCCAACACCGGGGAGCTGTTTTTT. The chain recombines TRBV4-2 with TRBJ2-2; 8 positions agree with TRBD2. Germline V gene lookup returns CDR1 LGHNA and CDR2 YNFKEQ. Trimming at V came to 0 bases and at J to 2 bases, leaving 5 bases not matched to a gene. CDR3 length equals 17 residues.

The chain combines TRBV2 with TRBJ2-1; 9 nucleotides align to TRBD2. The trim removed 4 bases at V and 3 bases at J, leaving 7 bases unmatched. The CDR3 totals 16 residues. Germline assignment: CDR1 SNHLY and CDR2 FYNNEI. The CDR3 sequence: CASSVLTSGLYNEQFF. As DNA, the CDR3 is TGTGCCAGCAGTGTACTGACTAGCGGCCTCTACAATGAGCAGTTCTTC.

The gene calls are TRBV9 and TRBJ1-2, with 9 nucleotides matching TRBD1. The CDR3 contains 14 residues. V lost 0 bases to trimming and J lost 5 bases; unmatched junction nucleotides: 2. Germline-derived CDR1 and CDR2 are SGDLS and YYNGEE. CDR3 nucleotides: TGTGCCAGCAGCGTAGTAGGACAGGGGTATGGCTACACCTTC. This translates into CASSVVGQGYGYTF.

J is TRBJ2-5 and V is TRBV27; tentatively, D is TRBD1 (5 bases). This CDR3 spans 14 amino acids. Germline CDR1 MNHEY, CDR2 SMNVEV (reference sequence). With 6 bases removed from V and 1 base from J, the gap between germline ends came to 12 bases. The CDR3 loop is CASSPRQLQETQYF. CDR3 nucleotide sequence: TGTGCCAGCAGCCCGAGACAGCTCCAAGAGACCCAGTACTTC.

This clone was seen only once. The genes are TRBV5-3 and TRBJ2-7; 9 nucleotides match TRBD1. TRBV5-3 is an ORF, with its function uncertain. J was trimmed by 7 bases and V by 6 bases; bases with no gene match: 20. The CDR3 extends over 17 amino acids. The CDR3 here is CARKHLIGGTGKIEQYF. As DNA, the CDR3 is TGTGCCAGAAAACATCTAATTGGAGGGACAGGGAAGATTGAGCAGTACTTC.

As concerns this clone: Other DNA variants within this sample encode the same CDR3. V and J are TRBV9 and TRBJ1-4; 9 bases map to TRBD1. The CDR3 totals 15 residues. V shed 0 bases, J shed 5 bases, and the junction held 2 bases outside the gene matches. The germline V gene has CDR1 SGDLS and CDR2 YYNGEE. The CDR3 DNA reads as TGTGCCAGCAGCGTAGCGGGGACAGGGAATGAAAAACTGTTTTTT. Translation: CASSVAGTGNEKLFF.

The gene calls are TRBV7-6 and TRBJ2-5; TRBD1 matches at 8 bases. The J segment lost 5 bases and the V segment lost 1 base, leaving 6 bases of the junction unmatched. CDR1 is SGHVS and CDR2 is FNYEAQ in the germline V gene. The CDR3 runs 15 residues. The CDR3 region has the DNA TGTGCCAGCAGCTTAGGCCAGGGGGCGATGGAGACCCAGTACTTC. Translating gives CASSLGQGAMETQYF.

The chain recombines TRBV29-1 with TRBJ2-1, with 8 bases identical to TRBD1. Trimming removed 3 bases from V and 4 bases from J; junction bases left unmatched: 5. Germline CDR1 SQVTM, CDR2 ANQGSEA. CDR3 size: 14 residues. CDR3 sequence (DNA): TGCAGCGTTGAGATGGGACAGGTTTACAATGAGCAGTTCTTC. Its translation is CSVEMGQVYNEQFF.

In regard to this clone: This sample also contains other DNA sequences that code for the same CDR3. The chain joins TRBV5-6 to TRBJ1-6, with 9 positions matching TRBD1. The V segment lost 5 bases and the J segment 7 bases; nucleotides outside the gene matches: 4. The CDR3 sequence is 14 residues long. Germline CDR1 is SGHDT and CDR2 is YYEEEE. The CDR3 region is CASRSGTGNSPLHF. The CDR3 DNA is TGTGCCAGCAGATCCGGGACAGGGAATTCACCCCTCCACTTT.

The sample holds a few counts of this clone. The CDR3 DNA is TGTGCCAGCAGCCAAGATTCGGGCAGGGCTCAGCATTTT. It codes for CASSQDSGRAQHF. The chain employs TRBV3-1 (or the pseudogene TRBV3-2) and TRBJ1-5, with TRBD1 as a possible D gene (5 bases). CDR3 length equals 13 residues. Trimming left V 0 bases short and J 13 bases short, with 13 bases between. Germline V gene lookup returns CDR1 LGHDT and CDR2 YNNKEL (reference sequence).

V gene TRBV3-1 (or the pseudogene TRBV3-2) combines with J gene TRBJ2-1, with TRBD2 matching over 10 bases. The CDR3 spans 17 residues. V dropped 2 bases and J dropped 0; count of bases not matched to a gene: 4. CDR1 LGHDT and CDR2 YNNKEL come from the germline V gene (reference sequence). CDR3 residues: CASSQLSGGGSYNEQFF. In DNA, the CDR3 is TGTGCCAGCAGCCAATTAAGCGGGGGGGGCTCCTACAATGAGCAGTTCTTC.

The genes are TRBV6-5 and TRBJ1-6; a weak D match, TRBD1 (6 bases). The germline V gene encodes CDR1 MNHEY and CDR2 SVGAGI. Trimming took 5 bases from V and 10 from J, leaving 15 bases between them. The CDR3 loop spans 14 amino acids. In DNA form, the CDR3 reads TGTGCCAGCAGTCACCAGACAGGCGGATCACCCCTCCACTTT. It codes for CASSHQTGGSPLHF.

This clone came up once. The chain carries TRBV4-2 and TRBJ1-1, with D possibly being TRBD1 (6 bases). Trimming cost V 1 base and J 8 bases, with 14 bases left between them. The CDR3 loop spans 14 amino acids. Germline V gives CDR1 LGHNA, CDR2 YNFKEQ. CDR3: CASSQALGAWEAFF. The CDR3 DNA follows: TGTGCCAGCAGCCAAGCCTTGGGGGCCTGGGAAGCTTTCTTT.

J is TRBJ1-2 and V is TRBV7-2; D may be TRBD1 (5 bases). The CDR3 is 14 amino acids. Trimming cost V 8 bases and J 4 bases, with 17 bases left between them. Germline V lookup: CDR1 SGHTA, CDR2 FQGNSA. CDR3: CASSSGGRVYGYTF. The CDR3 coding sequence is TGTGCCAGCTCTTCGGGGGGGAGAGTCTATGGCTACACCTTC.

The CDR3 reads CASSRKQGPNTEAFF. The CDR3 DNA is TGTGCCAGCAGCCGAAAACAGGGGCCGAACACTGAAGCTTTCTTT. The chain joins TRBV7-9 to TRBJ1-1; TRBD1 aligns across 7 bases. Losses at the gene ends were 5 bases for V and 1 base for J; bases not matched to a gene: 7. CDR1 and CDR2 (germline): SEHNR, FQNEAQ (reference sequence). The CDR3 runs 15 residues.

This chain uses TRBV5-6 with TRBJ2-7, with 7 bases that match TRBD1. Germline lookup yields CDR1 SGHDT and CDR2 YYEEEE. The CDR3 is 14 amino acids. The trim removed 0 bases at V and 6 bases at J, leaving 6 bases unmatched. CDR3 sequence: CASSLAGGKGEQYF. The CDR3 bases are TGTGCCAGCAGCTTGGCAGGGGGTAAGGGCGAGCAGTACTTC.